What follows describes a single T cell receptor beta chain. Its specificity is unknown. The data were taken from a study of regulatory T cells. Study-wide points: Skewed V and J usage and few unique V-J pairs marked patient repertoires, most in Tregs. Patient CD8+ T cells trended toward lower Shannon entropy than controls.

Primers: 52 TRBV forward and 13 TRBJ reverse. Data came from immunoSEQ multiplex PCR; TCRdb stores just in-frame clones and leaves some out. The sample includes about 20,000 clones, 80% to 95% of them seen just once. Every patient with CD3G deficiency had evidence of autoimmunity. The sample comprised CD8+ T cells sorted from blood. The TCR sequence derives from a child aged 2-15 years with CD3G deficiency.

Here the CDR3 reads CASSLGVSGGFYEQYF. The CDR3, as DNA: TGTGCCAGCAGCTTAGGTGTCAGCGGAGGATTTTACGAGCAGTACTTC. The gene calls are TRBV7-8 and TRBJ2-5; TRBD2 is a possible D gene (5 bases). The DNA end is more similar to TRBJ2-7, so the J call may be wrong. In germline, CDR1 is SGHVS, CDR2 FQNEAQ. The CDR3 contains 16 residues.